Each of the 2 T cell receptor beta chains below was sequenced from the same sample in a study of cytomegalovirus exposure and HLA in healthy donors. PCR employed 60 Vbeta and 13 Jbeta primers. Only in-frame clones appear in the TCRdb table, and some are missing; sequencing was by immunoSEQ multiplex PCR. Here the sample spans about 75,000 clones, approximately 80% being singletons. The sample taken for sequencing was PBMCs. All receptors derive from a man between 65 and 85 years old in good health and CMV-seropositive.

The chain couples TRBV30 to TRBJ1-5; 11 bases are a match to TRBD1. J was trimmed by 3 bases and V by 3 bases; bases with no gene match: 7. The length of the CDR3 is 16 residues. Germline assignment: CDR1 GTSNPN and CDR2 SVGIG (reference sequence). CDR3 sequence (DNA): TGTGCCTGGAGGTCGAGGACAGGGGGCATCAATCAGCCCCAGCATTTT. Translated, it gives CAWRSRTGGINQPQHF.

The CDR3 protein is CASRTGLAGGGEQFF. For the CDR3, the DNA is TGTGCCAGCAGAACGGGACTAGCGGGAGGGGGTGAGCAGTTCTTC. V and J are TRBV6-6 and TRBJ2-1; 16 nucleotides align to TRBD2. V dropped 6 bases and J dropped 9; count of bases not matched to a gene: 5. The germline V gene encodes CDR1 MNHNY and CDR2 SVGAGI (reference sequence). This CDR3 region has 15 residues.